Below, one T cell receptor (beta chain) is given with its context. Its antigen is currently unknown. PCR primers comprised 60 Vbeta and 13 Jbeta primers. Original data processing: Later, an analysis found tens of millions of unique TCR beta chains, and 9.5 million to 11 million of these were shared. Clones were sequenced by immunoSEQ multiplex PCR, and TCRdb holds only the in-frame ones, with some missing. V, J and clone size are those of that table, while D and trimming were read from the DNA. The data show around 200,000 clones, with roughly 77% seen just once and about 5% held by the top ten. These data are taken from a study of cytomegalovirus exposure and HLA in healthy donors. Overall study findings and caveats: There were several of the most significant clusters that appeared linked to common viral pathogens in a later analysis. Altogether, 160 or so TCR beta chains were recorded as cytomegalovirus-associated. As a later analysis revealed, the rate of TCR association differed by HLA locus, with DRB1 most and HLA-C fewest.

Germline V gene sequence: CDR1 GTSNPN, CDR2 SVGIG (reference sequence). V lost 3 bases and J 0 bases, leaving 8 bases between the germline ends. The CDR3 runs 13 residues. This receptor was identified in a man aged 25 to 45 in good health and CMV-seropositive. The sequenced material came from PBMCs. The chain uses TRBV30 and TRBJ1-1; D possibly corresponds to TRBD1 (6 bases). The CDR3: CAWRGHLNTEAFF. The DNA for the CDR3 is TGTGCCTGGAGGGGACATCTGAACACTGAAGCTTTCTTT.